These 13 T cell receptor beta chains were sequenced from one sample in a study of blood T cells in healthy people across ages. The use of a sample-barcoded 5' primer and a J-beta primer mix characterized a second PCR of roughly 7 to 11 cycles. TCRdb redid the calling of the 5' RACE reads with MiXCR, one entry per CDR3 protein. The profile shows over 500,000 distinct CDR3 sequences, about 28% of them singletons. The sample was also linked to a second study, of T cells of mothers and their children.

Specimen: blood. The receptors stem from a boy younger than 10 in good health.

V usage is TRBV7-2 and J usage is TRBJ1-3; D may be TRBD1 (6 bases). The CDR3 covers 14 residues. Germline values: CDR1 SGHTA, CDR2 FQGNSA. Deletions cut 6 bases from V and 2 bases from J, with 11 bases between. As DNA, the CDR3 is TGTGCCAGCAGTCCACAGGGCGCTGGAAACACCATATATTTT. Encoded protein: CASSPQGAGNTIYF.

This clonotype was detected only a few times. The chain uses TRBV11-2 and TRBJ2-7; D not resolved. The germline V gene encodes CDR1 SGHAT and CDR2 FQNNGV. Deletions cut 0 bases from V and 7 bases from J, with 7 bases between. The CDR3 is 12 amino acids. The DNA of the CDR3 is TGTGCCAGCAGCTTAGAGCCAGGAGAGCAGTACTTC. It translates to CASSLEPGEQYF.

The V and J genes are TRBV5-5 and TRBJ2-7; TRBD1 agrees at 7 bases. The CDR3 runs 13 residues. V lost 5 bases to trimming and J lost 5 bases; unmatched junction nucleotides: 7. CDR1 and CDR2 from the germline V gene are SGHKS and YYEKEE (reference sequence). CDR3 loop: CASSRQGENEQYF. The CDR3 nucleotides read TGTGCCAGCAGTCGACAGGGCGAAAACGAGCAGTACTTC.

This clonotype appeared a few times. The chain couples TRBV21-1 to TRBJ2-1; the table's D call of TRBD1 was not tested on the DNA. TRBV21-1 is a recognized pseudogene. The CDR3 covers 13 residues. This chain's CDR3 is CASSKRGDNEQFF. The CDR3 bases are TGTGCCAGCAGCAAAAGGGGTGACAATGAGCAGTTCTTC.

This clonotype appeared a few times. The chain employs TRBV5-1 and TRBJ2-5, with 8 bases identical to TRBD2. The length of the CDR3 is 19 residues. From germline, CDR1 is SGHRS and CDR2 YFSETQ. With V trimmed by 4 bases and J by 1 base, 18 bases remained unmatched. The CDR3 coding sequence is TGCGCCAGCAGCCGATTCGCCTCCGGGACGGGGGGGCCCCAAGAGACCCAGTACTTC. Amino acids: CASSRFASGTGGPQETQYF.

This chain connects TRBV15 to TRBJ2-7, with 11 positions matching TRBD1. The germline V gene has CDR1 LNHNV and CDR2 YYDKDF (reference sequence). The CDR3 consists of 16 residues. V gave up 5 bases and J gave up 2 bases; unmatched junction bases: 8. DNA of the CDR3: TGTGCCACCAGCCCTTCTACGGGACAGGGGGCCTACGAGCAGTACTTC. Protein product: CATSPSTGQGAYEQYF. Variable domain in full (rest from reference TRBV15 and TRBJ2-7): DAMVIQNPRYQVTQFGKPVTLSCSQTLNHNVMYWYQQKSSQAPKLLFHYYDKDFNNEADTPDNFQSRRPNTSFCFLDIRSPGLGDTAMYLCATSPSTGQGAYEQYFGPGTRLTVT.

Only a few counts were recorded for this clonotype. V gene TRBV6-6 combines with J gene TRBJ1-2, with D maybe TRBD1 (6 bases). The CDR3 is made up of 14 amino acids. CDR1 and CDR2 (germline): MNHNY, SVGAGI (reference sequence). V was trimmed by 5 bases and J by 2 bases, leaving 12 bases between them. CDR3 sequence reads: CASSTGTYNYGYTF. The CDR3 DNA reads TGTGCCAGCAGTACAGGGACTTACAACTATGGCTACACCTTC.

This clonotype was seen more than once but under ten times. The rearrangement uses TRBV20-1 and TRBJ2-5; tentative D call: TRBD1 (6 bases). The end of the DNA fits TRBJ2-7 better, so the J call may be wrong. CDR1 is DFQATT, CDR2 SNEGSKA, per germline (reference sequence). The CDR3 is made up of 11 amino acids. The DNA for the CDR3 is TGCAGTGCCAGGACAGCCTACGAGCAGTACTTC. Its protein product is CSARTAYEQYF.

This clonotype showed up many times. The chain uses TRBV18 and TRBJ2-7; 9 bases are a match to TRBD1. Germline values: CDR1 KGHSH, CDR2 LQKENI. CDR3 size: 13 residues. Trimming cost V 4 bases and J 7 bases; bases outside gene matches: 5. CDR3 sequence (DNA): TGTGCCAGCTCACGCGACAGGGGGGGTGAGCAGTACTTC. It encodes CASSRDRGGEQYF. Using reference TRBV18 and TRBJ2-7 for the parts outside the CDR3, the full variable domain is NAGVMQNPRHLVRRRGQEARLRCSPMKGHSHVYWYRQLPEEGLKFMVYLQKENIIDESGMPKERFSAEFPKEGPSILRIQQVVRGDSAAYFCASSRDRGGEQYFGPGTRLTVT.

In this sample, this clonotype turned up a few times. The chain recombines TRBV7-8 with TRBJ2-2, with TRBD2 matching over 9 bases. The CDR3 length is 17 residues. J was trimmed by 0 bases and V by 3 bases; bases with no gene match: 5. Germline V lookup: CDR1 SGHVS, CDR2 FQNEAQ. CDR3 in amino acids: CASSFGVAGANTGELFF. As DNA, the CDR3 is TGTGCCAGCAGCTTTGGTGTAGCGGGAGCGAACACCGGGGAGCTGTTTTTT.

This clonotype was observed a few times. The CDR3 nucleotides read TGTGCCAGCAGCCTTTATCGGGACAGGGGGGTTGAAAAACTGTTTTTT. This codes for CASSLYRDRGVEKLFF. The chain combines TRBV7-2 with TRBJ1-4, with 11 bases aligning to TRBD1. Germline V gene data show CDR1 as SGHTA and CDR2 as FQGNSA. This CDR3 is built from 16 residues. V was pared by 5 bases and J by 7 bases, with 9 bases of the junction left unmatched.

CDR3 residues: CASSFGSSAGDEQFF. For the CDR3, the DNA is TGTGCCAGCAGCTTCGGGTCTAGCGCGGGAGATGAGCAGTTCTTC. The rearrangement uses TRBV7-9 and TRBJ2-1; 7 bases are shared with TRBD2. V lost 3 bases, J lost 8 bases, and 10 bases stayed unmatched. The germline V gene encodes CDR1 SEHNR and CDR2 FQNEAQ (reference sequence). The CDR3 totals 15 residues.

This rearrangement joins TRBV5-1 to TRBJ2-5, with D unresolved. The CDR3 covers 14 residues. Trimming stripped 5 bases from V and 1 base from J, with 12 bases between. Germline V lookup: CDR1 SGHRS, CDR2 YFSETQ. The CDR3 bases are TGCGCCAGCAGTCCACGACGACTCCAAGAGACCCAGTACTTC. Translated: CASSPRRLQETQYF.